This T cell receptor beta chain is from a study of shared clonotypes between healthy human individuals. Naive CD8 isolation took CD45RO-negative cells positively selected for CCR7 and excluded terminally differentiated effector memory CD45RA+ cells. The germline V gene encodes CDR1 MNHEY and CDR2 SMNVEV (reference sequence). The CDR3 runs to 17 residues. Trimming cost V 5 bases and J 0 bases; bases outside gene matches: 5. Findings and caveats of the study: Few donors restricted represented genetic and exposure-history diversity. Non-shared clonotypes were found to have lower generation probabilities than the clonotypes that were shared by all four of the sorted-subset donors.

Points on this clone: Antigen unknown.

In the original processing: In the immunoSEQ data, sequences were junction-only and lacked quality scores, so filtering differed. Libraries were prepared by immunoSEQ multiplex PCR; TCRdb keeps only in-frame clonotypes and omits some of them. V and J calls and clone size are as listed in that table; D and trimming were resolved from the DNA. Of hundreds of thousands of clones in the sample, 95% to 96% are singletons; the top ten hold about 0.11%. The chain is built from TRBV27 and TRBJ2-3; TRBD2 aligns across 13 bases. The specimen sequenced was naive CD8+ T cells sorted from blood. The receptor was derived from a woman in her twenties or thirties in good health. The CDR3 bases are TGTGCCAGCAGTCCGGGACTAGCGGGGTTTAGCACAGATACGCAGTATTTT. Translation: CASSPGLAGFSTDTQYF.